The 18 T cell receptor beta chains below all came from one sample that was sequenced in a study of shared clonotypes between healthy human individuals. Sequenced by immunoSEQ multiplex PCR; TCRdb stores in-frame clones only, minus some. The profile shows about a million clones, under 80% of them singletons. Sequencing was performed on memory CD4+ T cells sorted from blood. Subset noted: CD45RA-negative fraction. The receptors come from a man aged 18-30 years in good health.

This chain links TRBV7-6 with TRBJ2-2; tentatively, D is TRBD1 or TRBD2 (6 bases each). The CDR3 spans 14 residues. CDR1 is SGHVS, CDR2 FNYEAQ, per germline. Trimming cost V 2 bases and J 8 bases, with 12 bases left between them. The CDR3 is CASSLKGGYGELFF. The CDR3 bases are TGTGCCAGCAGCTTAAAGGGGGGATATGGGGAGCTGTTTTTT.

The chain joins TRBV7-9 to TRBJ2-1, with 7 bases aligning to TRBD2. The CDR3 totals 16 residues. The germline gives CDR1 SEHNR, CDR2 FQNEAQ (reference sequence). V lost 7 bases to trimming and J lost 0 bases; unmatched junction nucleotides: 9. The CDR3 DNA sequence: TGTGCCAGCACCCAAGGAGGCGGGAGCTCCTACAATGAGCAGTTCTTC. Protein sequence: CASTQGGGSSYNEQFF.

This chain uses TRBV30 with TRBJ2-7, with 12 bases matching TRBD1. Losses at the gene ends were 0 bases for V and 4 bases for J; bases not matched to a gene: 4. Germline values: CDR1 GTSNPN, CDR2 SVGIG (reference sequence). CDR3 size: 15 residues. The CDR3 loop reads CAWSVWGQGAYEQYF. In DNA, the CDR3 is TGTGCCTGGAGTGTTTGGGGACAGGGGGCTTACGAGCAGTACTTC.

The chain links TRBV29-1 to TRBJ2-2, with TRBD2 matching over 8 bases. CDR1 is SQVTM, CDR2 ANQGSEA, per germline. Trimming cost V 7 bases and J 1 base; bases outside gene matches: 11. The CDR3 is 16 residues long. CDR3 region: CSAEDGLAGNTGELFF. The CDR3, as DNA: TGCAGCGCCGAAGACGGTCTAGCGGGGAACACCGGGGAGCTGTTTTTT.

This chain joins TRBV10-1 and TRBJ2-1; D gene uncertain. There are 15 residues in the CDR3. V lost 3 bases and J 2 bases, leaving 11 bases between the germline ends. Germline CDR1 reads WNHNN; CDR2 reads SYGVQD (reference sequence). Written as DNA, the CDR3 is TGCGCCAGCAGTGAATCGTGGCAGACCTACAATGAGCAGTTCTTC. As protein: CASSESWQTYNEQFF.

This clone has more than one count but fewer than ten. V and J are TRBV6-5 and TRBJ2-1, with 11 bases lining up with TRBD2. This CDR3 region has 15 residues. Per germline, CDR1 MNHEY and CDR2 SVGAGI. The V and J ends lost 5 bases and 6 bases, in that order; junction bases with no gene match: 6. CDR3 coding DNA: TGTGCCAGCAGTCCGACTAGCGGGAATGGCAATGAGCAGTTCTTC. Translating it yields CASSPTSGNGNEQFF.

The chain joins TRBV12-5 to TRBJ1-1; 7 bases align to TRBD1. The CDR3 totals 16 residues. Trimming took 2 bases from V and 4 from J; bases not matched to a gene: 10. Germline V gene lookup returns CDR1 LGHNT and CDR2 FRNRAP. The CDR3 DNA follows: TGTGCTAGTGGTTTGAACCGGGACAGAGAAGGCACTGAAGCTTTCTTT. It is translated as CASGLNRDREGTEAFF.

This chain links TRBV10-3 with TRBJ2-5; D uncertain. CDR3 length: 13 amino acids. The ends were cut back, 3 bases at V and 5 bases at J, with 10 bases in the middle. Germline V lookup: CDR1 ENHRY, CDR2 SYGVKD. The CDR3 spells CAISERGSETQYF. CDR3 DNA sequence: TGTGCCATCAGTGAAAGAGGTTCGGAGACCCAGTACTTC.

As concerns this clone: Within the sample, other DNA sequences also encode this same CDR3. V is TRBV2 and J is TRBJ2-5, with D unclear. Germline CDR1 SNHLY, CDR2 FYNNEI. V shed 6 bases and J shed 4 bases, with 6 bases lying between them. The CDR3 is 11 residues long. CDR3 sequence reads: CASRRTETQYF. The CDR3, as DNA: TGTGCCAGCAGGCGCACAGAGACCCAGTACTTC.

This chain uses TRBV4-2 with TRBJ2-7, with TRBD2 identical over 10 bases. V gave up 2 bases and J gave up 2 bases; unmatched junction bases: 3. There are 15 residues in the CDR3. Germline V gene lookup returns CDR1 LGHNA and CDR2 YNFKEQ. The CDR3 spells CASSQRTSGTYEQYF. The CDR3 coding sequence is TGTGCCAGCAGCCAAAGGACTAGCGGAACCTACGAGCAGTACTTC.

The rearrangement uses TRBV30 and TRBJ1-3; D is perhaps TRBD1 (6 bases). With 0 bases removed from V and 3 bases from J, the gap between germline ends came to 15 bases. Germline V gives CDR1 GTSNPN, CDR2 SVGIG (reference sequence). The CDR3 is 16 amino acids. The CDR3 region has the DNA TGTGCCTGGAGTGTACTTTCGAGGGGGTATGGAAACACCATATATTTT. Encoded protein: CAWSVLSRGYGNTIYF.

As concerns this clone: This CDR3 is also generated by other DNA sequences in the sample. The CDR3 DNA follows: TGCAGCGTTGGGCGGGGATACAATGAGCAGTTCTTC. This translates into CSVGRGYNEQFF. The chain recombines TRBV29-1 with TRBJ2-1; the D gene is possibly TRBD2 (6 bases). The CDR3 sequence is 12 residues long. Trimming pared 4 bases from V and 4 bases from J, leaving 8 bases between. Germline CDR1 reads SQVTM; CDR2 reads ANQGSEA.

This clone was picked up a small number of times. The gene calls are TRBV5-6 and TRBJ2-2; perhaps D is TRBD1 or TRBD2 (5 bases each). CDR1 and CDR2 from the germline V gene are SGHDT and YYEEEE. Trimming shortened V by 0 bases and J by 2 bases, and 5 bases separated the two germline ends. There are 14 residues in the CDR3. The CDR3 region has the DNA TGTGCCAGCAGCTTGGGGGACAACACCGGGGAGCTGTTTTTT. As protein: CASSLGDNTGELFF. The variable domain in full, with the rest retrieved from reference TRBV5-6 and TRBJ2-2, is DAGVTQSPTHLIKTRGQQVTLRCSPKSGHDTVSWYQQALGQGPQFIFQYYEEEERQRGNFPDRFSGHQFPNYSSELNVNALLLGDSALYLCASSLGDNTGELFFGEGSRLTVL.

V usage is TRBV6-5 and J usage is TRBJ1-4; D possibly corresponds to TRBD1 (5 bases). The ends were cut back, 1 base at V and 4 bases at J, with 10 bases in the middle. CDR3 size: 15 residues. Germline CDR1 MNHEY, CDR2 SVGAGI. As DNA, the CDR3 is TGTGCCAGCAGTTACTACAGGCGCGGTAATGAAAAACTGTTTTTT. This sequence encodes CASSYYRRGNEKLFF.

The chain is built from TRBV28 and TRBJ2-7; tentative D call: TRBD1 (7 bases). The germline V gene has CDR1 MDHEN and CDR2 SYDVKM. The CDR3 is 14 residues long. V was shortened by 3 bases and J by 2 bases, with 11 bases between the two germline ends. This CDR3 reads CASSFGGGPYEQYF. CDR3 bases: TGTGCCAGCAGTTTCGGAGGGGGCCCCTACGAGCAGTACTTC.

This clone is a singleton in its sample. V and J are TRBV5-1 and TRBJ2-5; 8 bases are a match to TRBD2. CDR1 is SGHRS, CDR2 YFSETQ, per germline. The CDR3 is 16 residues long. Trimming took 3 bases from V and 5 from J; bases not matched to a gene: 12. CDR3 nucleotides: TGCGCCAGCAGCTCCGGGAATAGCGGGACGGGGGAGACCCAGTACTTC. Amino acid sequence: CASSSGNSGTGETQYF.

The gene calls are TRBV5-4 and TRBJ1-6; 10 bases agree with TRBD1. After removal of 2 bases from V and 9 bases from J, the junction contained 8 bases not matched to a gene. The CDR3 is 16 residues long. The germline gives CDR1 SGHNT, CDR2 YYREEE (reference sequence). In DNA form, the CDR3 reads TGTGCCAGCAGCTTACTAACGGGACAGGGGAGTTCACCCCTCCACTTT. This gives the protein CASSLLTGQGSSPLHF.

V usage is TRBV19 and J usage is TRBJ2-5; D possibly corresponds to TRBD2 (6 bases). CDR3 length: 15 residues. Germline CDR1 is LNHDA and CDR2 is SQIVND (reference sequence). The V end lost 3 bases, the J end lost 4 bases, and 15 bases lay between the germline ends. CDR3 nucleotides: TGTGCCAGTAGTATTTCGCGGGGCGGTGGAGAGACCCAGTACTTC. Amino acids: CASSISRGGGETQYF. Looking up the rest from reference TRBV19 and TRBJ2-5 gives the full variable domain: DGGITQSPKYLFRKEGQNVTLSCEQNLNHDAMYWYRQDPGQGLRLIYYSQIVNDFQKGDIAEGYSVSREKKESFPLTVTSAQKNPTAFYLCASSISRGGGETQYFGPGTRLLVL.